These 7 T cell receptor beta chains originate from one sample sequenced in a study of T cell repertoires in cytomegalovirus infection. TCRdb re-called the reads with MiXCR, one entry per CDR3 protein. The table shows around 450,000 distinct CDR3 sequences, with roughly 31% occurring only once. The source material was PBMCs. The receptors were gathered from a human donor in good health (CMV status not recorded). Some clones in this sample may be carry-over from other donors' samples.

The rearrangement links TRBV18 to TRBJ2-3; D unresolved. Germline-derived CDR1 and CDR2 are KGHSH and LQKENI. The germline V and J ends were trimmed by 6 bases and 3 bases, with 16 bases remaining between them. This CDR3 comprises 15 residues. CDR3 nucleotide sequence: TGTGCCAGCTCCTACGTAAGCGTGAGTACAGATACGCAGTATTTT. Residues: CASSYVSVSTDTQYF. The full variable domain, its missing parts supplied by reference TRBV18 and TRBJ2-3, is NAGVMQNPRHLVRRRGQEARLRCSPMKGHSHVYWYRQLPEEGLKFMVYLQKENIIDESGMPKERFSAEFPKEGPSILRIQQVVRGDSAAYFCASSYVSVSTDTQYFGPGTRLTVL.

In this sample, this clonotype turned up a few times. V is TRBV19 and J is TRBJ1-1; 9 bases are shared with TRBD1. Germline V CDR1 and CDR2: LNHDA, SQIVND (reference sequence). This CDR3 region has 14 residues. Losses at the gene ends were 5 bases for V and 6 bases for J; bases not matched to a gene: 7. This chain's CDR3 is CASSPRDREAEAFF. CDR3 nucleotide sequence: TGTGCCAGTAGTCCGAGGGACAGGGAAGCTGAAGCTTTCTTT.

Points on this clonotype: Since a much larger clone is just one base distant, this may be a read error. The missing conserved phenylalanine or tryptophan at the end of this CDR3 makes a read error likely. The rearrangement uses TRBV7-8 and TRBJ1-4; D perhaps matches TRBD1 (6 bases). Germline V gene sequence: CDR1 SGHVS, CDR2 FQNEAQ. V lost 4 bases to trimming and J lost 0 bases, with 12 bases between them. CDR3 length equals 16 residues. The CDR3 loop reads CASSSDRVATNEKLFC. CDR3 DNA: TGTGCCAGCAGCTCGGACAGAGTTGCAACTAATGAAAAACTGTTTTGT.

This clonotype was detected only a few times. V usage is TRBV6-1 and J usage is TRBJ2-5, with D possibly being TRBD2 (7 bases). The CDR3 extends over 14 amino acids. The germline V gene encodes CDR1 MNHNS and CDR2 SASEGT. V shed 6 bases and J shed 5 bases, with 16 bases lying between them. The CDR3 is CASRQGSGGETQYF. CDR3 nucleotides: TGTGCCAGCAGACAGGGCTCCGGGGGGGAGACCCAGTACTTC.

This clonotype occurred a few times. V usage is TRBV7-9 and J usage is TRBJ2-5; perhaps TRBD2 as D (6 bases). This CDR3 region has 15 residues. V gave up 5 bases and J gave up 5 bases, with 18 bases separating them. Per germline, CDR1 SEHNR and CDR2 FQNEAQ (reference sequence). CDR3 DNA sequence: TGTGCCAGCAGCCCCGCGGGAACTGGGCGCGAGACCCAGTACTTC. Its protein is CASSPAGTGRETQYF.

The chain joins TRBV6-6 to TRBJ2-7, with D possibly matching TRBD1 (5 bases). The germline gives CDR1 MNHNY, CDR2 SVGAGI (reference sequence). Trimming took 0 bases from V and 5 from J, leaving 8 bases between them. The CDR3 is 13 residues long. DNA of the CDR3: TGTGCCAGCAGTTACTCGACAGTGAACGAGCAGTACTTC. This translates into CASSYSTVNEQYF.

This clonotype appeared many times. The rearrangement uses TRBV7-9 and TRBJ1-2; D remains unclear. This CDR3 is built from 13 residues. CDR1 is SEHNR, CDR2 FQNEAQ, per germline (reference sequence). Trimming removed 7 bases at V and 1 base at J, with 10 bases between. The CDR3 bases are TGTGCCAGCACCCCCACAAGTAACTATGGCTACACCTTC. It yields the protein CASTPTSNYGYTF.